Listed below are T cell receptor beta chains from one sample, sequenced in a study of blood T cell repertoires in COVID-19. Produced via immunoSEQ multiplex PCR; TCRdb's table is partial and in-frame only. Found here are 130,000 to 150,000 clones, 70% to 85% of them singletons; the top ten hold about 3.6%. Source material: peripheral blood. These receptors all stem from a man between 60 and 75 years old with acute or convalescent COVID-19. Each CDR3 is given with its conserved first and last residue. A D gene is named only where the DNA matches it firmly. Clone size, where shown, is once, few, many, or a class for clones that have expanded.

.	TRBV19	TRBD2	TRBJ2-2	TGTGCCAGTACCCGACTAGCGGGAGTTTCCGGGGAGCTGTTTTTT	CASTRLAGVSGELFF
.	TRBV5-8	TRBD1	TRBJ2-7	TGTGCCAGCAGCCCAGGGACAGGGGTGTACTACGAGCAGTACTTC	CASSPGTGVYYEQYF
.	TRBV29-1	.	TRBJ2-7	TGCAGCGTTGTAGAAACCGGGGACGAGCAGTACTTC	CSVVETGDEQYF
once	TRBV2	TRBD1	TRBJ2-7	TGTGCCAGCAGCCAACAGGGGGATTACGAGCAGTACTTC	CASSQQGDYEQYF
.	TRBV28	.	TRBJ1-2	TGTGCCAGCAGCCAGTTGTTTGATCGGGTGTTGGGTGGCTACACCTTC	CASSQLFDRVLGGYTF
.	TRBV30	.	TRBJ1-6	TGTGCCTGGAGTGTAGGGCGGGGGAATTCACCCCTCCACTTT	CAWSVGRGNSPLHF
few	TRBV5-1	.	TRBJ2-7	TGCGCCAGCAGCTTGGAAACTAATCGGTACGAGCAGTACTTC	CASSLETNRYEQYF
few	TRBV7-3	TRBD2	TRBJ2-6	TGTGCCAGCAGTCGTTCTATAGCGGGGCCCTTCGGCGGGGCCAACGTCCTGACTTTC	CASSRSIAGPFGGANVLTF
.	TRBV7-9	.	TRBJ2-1	TGTGCCAGCAGAGACAACACCTATGAGCAGTTCTTC	CASRDNTYEQFF
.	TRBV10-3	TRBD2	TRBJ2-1	TGTGCCACCGCCTCTGGACTAGCGTCCTACAATGAGCAGTTCTTC	CATASGLASYNEQFF
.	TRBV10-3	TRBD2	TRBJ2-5	TGTGCCACCACCTCGGGGGAGGGCCGGGAGACCCAGTACTTC	CATTSGEGRETQYF
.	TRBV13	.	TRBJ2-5	TGTGCCAGCAGCGACAGGACAGGAGGGTACCAAGAGACCCAGTACTTC	CASSDRTGGYQETQYF
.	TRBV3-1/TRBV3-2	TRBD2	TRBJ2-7	TGTGCCAGCAGCCGCCAAGATGTACTAGCGGGAGAGCAGTACTTC	CASSRQDVLAGEQYF
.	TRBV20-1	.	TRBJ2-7	TGCAGTGCTAGTCGGGGGACTCTCGGATACGAGCAGTACTTC	CSASRGTLGYEQYF
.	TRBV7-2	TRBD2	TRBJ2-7	TGTGCCAGCAGTTACGGACTAGCGGGGGCAAGCTACGAGCAGTACTTC	CASSYGLAGASYEQYF
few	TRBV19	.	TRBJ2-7	TGTGCCAGTAGCCAAAGGAGGGGACAGACCTACGAGCAGTACTTC	CASSQRRGQTYEQYF
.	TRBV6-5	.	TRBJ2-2	TGTGCCAGCAGCACAGGAAGGGGGATAGCCGGGGAGCTGTTTTTT	CASSTGRGIAGELFF
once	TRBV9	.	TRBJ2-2	TGTGCCAGCAGCGTTACAGGGTCGAACACCGGGGAGCTGTTTTTT	CASSVTGSNTGELFF
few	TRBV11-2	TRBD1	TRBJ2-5	TGTGCCAGCAGCTTACAGGGACAGGGCCAAGAGACCCAGTACTTC	CASSLQGQGQETQYF
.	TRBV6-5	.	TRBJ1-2	TGTGCCAGCAACGACGGACAGTTCTATGGCTACACCTTC	CASNDGQFYGYTF
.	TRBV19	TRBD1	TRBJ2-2	TGTGCCAGTAGCCCCAGGGGGCCCGGGGAGCTGTTTTTT	CASSPRGPGELFF
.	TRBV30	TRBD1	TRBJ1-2	TGTGCCTGCACCGATCGGGACAGGGCCTATGGCTACACCTTC	CACTDRDRAYGYTF
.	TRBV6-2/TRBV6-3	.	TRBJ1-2	TGTGCCAGCAGCCTAGAACTCTATGGCTACACCTTC	CASSLELYGYTF
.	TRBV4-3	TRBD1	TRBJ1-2	TGCGCCAGCAGCCAAGATAGCACAGGGGAATCCGGCTACACCTTC	CASSQDSTGESGYTF
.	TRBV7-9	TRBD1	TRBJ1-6	TGTGCCAGCAGGCCCGGGACAGAAAATTCACCCCTCCACTTT	CASRPGTENSPLHF
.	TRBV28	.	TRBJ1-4	TGTGCCAGCAGTTTTGGTCTGGCTGCTGAAAAACTGTTTTTT	CASSFGLAAEKLFF
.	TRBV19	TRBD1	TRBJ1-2	TGTGCCAGTAGTATAGACCCTACGCAGGGGGCCCACTATGGCTACACCTTC	CASSIDPTQGAHYGYTF
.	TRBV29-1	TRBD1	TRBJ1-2	TGCAGCGTGCCGGGACAGCCCTCTGGCTACACCTTC	CSVPGQPSGYTF
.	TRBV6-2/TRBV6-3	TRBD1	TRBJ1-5	TGTGCCAGCAGTTACGGGTCAGGGGGCAGTCAGCCCCAGCATTTT	CASSYGSGGSQPQHF
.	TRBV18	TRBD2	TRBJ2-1	TGTGCCAGCTCAGGACTAGCGGGAGTGGGCAATGAGCAGTTCTTC	CASSGLAGVGNEQFF
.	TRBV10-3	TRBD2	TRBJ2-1	TGTGCCATCAGTGTTGCGGGAGGGCTCTATGAGCAGTTCTTC	CAISVAGGLYEQFF
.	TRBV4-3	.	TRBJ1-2	TGCGCCAGCAGCCAAGAAATCCCCGCTAACTATGGCTACACCTTC	CASSQEIPANYGYTF
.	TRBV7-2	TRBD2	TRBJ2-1	TGTGCCAGCAGCCCCGGGACTAGCGGTAGCTCCTACAATGAGCAGTTCTTC	CASSPGTSGSSYNEQFF
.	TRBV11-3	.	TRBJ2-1	TGTGCCAGCAGCTTAGATACCTACAATGAGCAGTTCTTC	CASSLDTYNEQFF
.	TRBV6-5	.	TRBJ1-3	TGTGCCAGCAGGATGGGAGGGAGCTCTGGAAACACCATATATTTT	CASRMGGSSGNTIYF
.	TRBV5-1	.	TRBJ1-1	TGCGCCAGCAGCTTGGCCTGGAACACTGAAGCTTTCTTT	CASSLAWNTEAFF
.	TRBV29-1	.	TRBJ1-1	TGCAGCGTTTCGGGGGGATCGAACACTGAAGCTTTCTTT	CSVSGGSNTEAFF
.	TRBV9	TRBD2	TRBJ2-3	TGTGCCAGCAGCGTAGACCTAGCGGGAGTTAAAGATACGCAGTATTTT	CASSVDLAGVKDTQYF
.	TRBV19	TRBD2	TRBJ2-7	TGTGCCAGTAGATATAGCGGGAGAGGGGACTACGAGCAGTACTTC	CASRYSGRGDYEQYF
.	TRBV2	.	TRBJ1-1	TGTGCCAGCAGTGGAAGGACAGCCAGTCTGAACACTGAAGCTTTCTTT	CASSGRTASLNTEAFF
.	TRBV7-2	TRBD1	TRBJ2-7	TGTGCCAGCAGTTTACAGGGGCTCGGCGAGCAGTACTTC	CASSLQGLGEQYF
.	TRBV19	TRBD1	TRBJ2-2	TGTGCCACCCGGGACAGGGGGCAAACCGGGGAGCTGTTTTTT	CATRDRGQTGELFF
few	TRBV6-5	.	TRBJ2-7	TGTGCCAGCAGAAAGACAACCTACGAGCAGTACTTC	CASRKTTYEQYF
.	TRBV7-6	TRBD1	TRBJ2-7	TGTGCCAGCAGTGCCGGGACAGGGGCCTGGTACGAGCAGTACTTC	CASSAGTGAWYEQYF
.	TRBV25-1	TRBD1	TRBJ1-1	TGTGCCAGCAGTTTCCCGGGACAGGGCACTGAAGCTTTCTTT	CASSFPGQGTEAFF
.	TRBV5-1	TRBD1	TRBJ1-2	TGCGCCAGCAGCCTGGACAGGGATAAGATCGATGGCTACACCTTC	CASSLDRDKIDGYTF
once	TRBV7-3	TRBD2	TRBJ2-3	TGTGCCAGCAGCCCCGGACTAGCGGGAGTTGAAGATACGCAGTATTTT	CASSPGLAGVEDTQYF
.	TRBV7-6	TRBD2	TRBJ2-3	TGTGCCAGCAGCTTAGCGGGACTAGCGACAGATACGCAGTATTTT	CASSLAGLATDTQYF
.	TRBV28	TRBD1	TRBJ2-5	TGTGCCAGCAGTAGGACAGGCGTAGAGACCCAGTACTTC	CASSRTGVETQYF
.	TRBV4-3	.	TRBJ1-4	TGCGCCAGCAGCCAAGGAGGGACAATTGGTGAAAAACTGTTTTTT	CASSQGGTIGEKLFF
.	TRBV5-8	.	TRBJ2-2	TGTGCCAGCAGCCTCGTCGTGAGCACCGGGGAGCTGTTTTTT	CASSLVVSTGELFF
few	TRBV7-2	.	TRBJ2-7	TGTGCCAGCAGTCGACAGGTCTACGAGCAGTACTTC	CASSRQVYEQYF
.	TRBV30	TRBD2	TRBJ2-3	TGTGCCTGGAGTGTACTAGCGGGTTACACAGATACGCAGTATTTT	CAWSVLAGYTDTQYF
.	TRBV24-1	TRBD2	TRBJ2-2	TGTGCCACCAGTGATTTTGTCACTAGCGGTACCGGGGAGCTGTTTTTT	CATSDFVTSGTGELFF
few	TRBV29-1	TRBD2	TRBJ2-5	TGCAGCGTTGCGGGGAGGGTTTCAGAGACCCAGTACTTC	CSVAGRVSETQYF
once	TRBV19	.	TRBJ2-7	TGTGCCAGTAGTATTTCGGGGGTGTCTAAGGGCTACGAGCAGTACTTC	CASSISGVSKGYEQYF
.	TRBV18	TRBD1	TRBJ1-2	TGTGCCAGCTCGCCAGGGGGCGGAATTTACGGCTACACCTTC	CASSPGGGIYGYTF
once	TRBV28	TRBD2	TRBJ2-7	TGTGCCAGCAGTTTGACTAGCGGATGGGACGAGCAGTACTTC	CASSLTSGWDEQYF
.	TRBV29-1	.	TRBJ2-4	TGCAGCGTTGGGCAGGGTTTAGGAAACATTCAGTACTTC	CSVGQGLGNIQYF